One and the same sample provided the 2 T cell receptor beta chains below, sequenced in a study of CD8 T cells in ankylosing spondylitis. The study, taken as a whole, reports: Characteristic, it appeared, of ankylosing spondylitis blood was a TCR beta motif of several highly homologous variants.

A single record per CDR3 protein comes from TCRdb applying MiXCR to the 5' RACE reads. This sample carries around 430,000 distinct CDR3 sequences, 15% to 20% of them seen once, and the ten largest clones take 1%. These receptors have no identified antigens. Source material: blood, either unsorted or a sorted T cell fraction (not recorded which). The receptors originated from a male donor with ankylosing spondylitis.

This CDR3 is CASKRDEETQYF. The CDR3 coding sequence is TGTGCCAGCAAAAGGGATGAAGAGACCCAGTACTTC. The chain links TRBV2 to TRBJ2-5, with unresolved D. The germline V gene encodes CDR1 SNHLY and CDR2 FYNNEI. V was trimmed by 7 bases and J by 3 bases, leaving 9 bases between them. CDR3 length equals 12 residues. Full variable domain (rest looked up from reference TRBV2 and TRBJ2-5): EPEVTQTPSHQVTQMGQEVILRCVPISNHLYFYWYRQILGQKVEFLVSFYNNEISEKSEIFDDQFSVERPDGSNFTLKIRSTKLEDSAMYFCASKRDEETQYFGPGTRLLVL.

The CDR3 coding sequence is TGCAGTGCAACCGGGACAGTGAGGTACAATGAGCAGTTCTTC. Protein: CSATGTVRYNEQFF. This chain connects TRBV20-1 to TRBJ2-1, with 7 nucleotides matching TRBD1. V shed 6 bases, J shed 4 bases, and the junction held 9 bases outside the gene matches. The CDR3 is 14 residues long. The germline V gene encodes CDR1 DFQATT and CDR2 SNEGSKA (reference sequence).